This TCR beta chain was obtained from a study of glioma-infiltrating T cells. On this clonotype: Its antigen is as yet unknown.

The iRepertoire nested amplicon-rescue multiplex PCR amplified TCR alpha and beta CDR3s from RNA. Input was 100-400 ng of tissue mRNA or PBMC total RNA. TCRdb reprocessed the multiplex PCR reads via MiXCR and lists one record per CDR3 protein. This table has approximately 130,000 distinct CDR3 sequences, under 25% appearing once. General study findings and limits: Gliomas, especially low-grade, showed above-expected tissue-blood divergence; non-neoplastic patients showed below. Very few CDR3 sequences were shared between tissue and blood.

CDR1 SGHRS and CDR2 YFSETQ come from the germline V gene. This CDR3 contains 14 residues. The V end lost 0 bases, the J end lost 8 bases, and 14 bases lay between the germline ends. The specimen was glioma tissue, nonneoplastic brain tissue, or PBMCs (not recorded which). The V call is TRBV5-1, the J call TRBJ1-1; D may be TRBD1 (5 bases). The TCR was taken from a human donor with low-grade glioma or glioblastoma, undergoing nonglioma brain surgery, or in good health (not recorded which). The CDR3 coding sequence is TGCGCCAGCAGCTTGGAGAGGGGTAGATCGGAAGCTTTCTTT. Translated, it gives CASSLERGRSEAFF.